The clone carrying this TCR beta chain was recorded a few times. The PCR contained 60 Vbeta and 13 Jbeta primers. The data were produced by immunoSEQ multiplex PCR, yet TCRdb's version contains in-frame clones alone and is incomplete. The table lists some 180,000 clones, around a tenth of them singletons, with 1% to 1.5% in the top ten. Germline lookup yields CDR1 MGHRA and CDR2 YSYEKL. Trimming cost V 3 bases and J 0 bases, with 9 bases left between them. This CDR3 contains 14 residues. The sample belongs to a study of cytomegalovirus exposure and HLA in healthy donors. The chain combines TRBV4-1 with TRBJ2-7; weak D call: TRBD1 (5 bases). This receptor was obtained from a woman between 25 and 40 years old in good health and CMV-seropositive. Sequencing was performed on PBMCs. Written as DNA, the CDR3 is TGCGCCAGCAGCCAGTATACAGGCTCCTACGAGCAGTACTTC. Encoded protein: CASSQYTGSYEQYF.